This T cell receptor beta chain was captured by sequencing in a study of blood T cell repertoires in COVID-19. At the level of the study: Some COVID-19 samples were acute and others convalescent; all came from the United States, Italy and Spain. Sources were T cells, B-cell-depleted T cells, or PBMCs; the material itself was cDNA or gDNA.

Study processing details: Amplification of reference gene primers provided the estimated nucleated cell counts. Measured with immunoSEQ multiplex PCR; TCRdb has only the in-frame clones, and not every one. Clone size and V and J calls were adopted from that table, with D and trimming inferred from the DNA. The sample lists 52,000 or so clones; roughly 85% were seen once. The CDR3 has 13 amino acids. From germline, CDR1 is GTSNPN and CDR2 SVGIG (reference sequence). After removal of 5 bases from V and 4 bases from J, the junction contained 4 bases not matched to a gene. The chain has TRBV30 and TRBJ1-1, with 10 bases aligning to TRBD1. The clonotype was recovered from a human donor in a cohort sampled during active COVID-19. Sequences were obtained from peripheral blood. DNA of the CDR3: TGTGCCTGGTGGACAGGGGGTGGCACTGAAGCTTTCTTT. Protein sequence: CAWWTGGGTEAFF.